The present entry profiles one TCR beta chain with its context. Its antigen is unknown. It was with 60 Vbeta and 13 Jbeta primers that the PCR ran. Libraries were prepared by immunoSEQ multiplex PCR; TCRdb keeps only in-frame clonotypes and omits some of them. This repertoire includes 20,000 to 25,000 clones. There are 15 residues in the CDR3. CDR1 and CDR2 from the germline V gene are MDHEN and SYDVKM. With V trimmed by 5 bases and J by 3 bases, 10 bases remained unmatched. This sample was included in a study of cytomegalovirus exposure and HLA in healthy donors. Study at large: Ancestry clustering placed more than 80% of about 400 genotyped donors in the Caucasian-associated cluster. General study points: An analysis that was carried out later associated some 17,000 TCR beta sequences with HLA alleles at 0.05 false discovery rate. A missense variant in DCLRE1C was later tied to TCR beta V- and J-gene trimming.

Sequencing was carried out using PBMCs. This sequence originates from a male donor in good health and CMV-seropositive. The J gene is TRBJ2-7, the V gene TRBV28; 7 bases match TRBD1. CDR3 DNA sequence: TGTGCCAGCAGTCTGACAGGGCGCCTTAACTACGAGCAGTACTTC. Its protein is CASSLTGRLNYEQYF.